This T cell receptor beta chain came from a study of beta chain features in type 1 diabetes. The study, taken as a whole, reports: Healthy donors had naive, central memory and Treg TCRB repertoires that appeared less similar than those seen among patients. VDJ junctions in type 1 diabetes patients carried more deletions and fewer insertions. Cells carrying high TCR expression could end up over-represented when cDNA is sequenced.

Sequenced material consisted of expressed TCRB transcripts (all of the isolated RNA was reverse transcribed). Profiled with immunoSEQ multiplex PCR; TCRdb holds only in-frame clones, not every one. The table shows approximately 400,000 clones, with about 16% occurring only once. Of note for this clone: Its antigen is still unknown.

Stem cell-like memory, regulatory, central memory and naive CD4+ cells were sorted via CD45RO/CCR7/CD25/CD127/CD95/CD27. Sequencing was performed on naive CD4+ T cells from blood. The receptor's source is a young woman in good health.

The CDR3 DNA reads as TGCAGCGTTGCCCCGGTGGCAGGGTGGTATGGTGAAGCTTTCTTT. Residues: CSVAPVAGWYGEAFF. The chain combines TRBV29-1 with TRBJ1-1; TRBD1 is a possible D gene (5 bases). The germline V gene encodes CDR1 SQVTM and CDR2 ANQGSEA. The V gene lost 4 bases and the J gene lost 7 bases, with 22 bases spanning the gap. The CDR3 runs to 15 residues.